Below, one TCR beta chain is given with its context. The method was immunoSEQ multiplex PCR; TCRdb's version includes in-frame clones alone and lacks a portion of them. The data hold roughly 400,000 clones, with about 96% observed a single time. This sample was taken from a study of shared clonotypes between healthy human individuals. Study-level information: Three plates were used per donor for CD4 naive, three for CD4 memory, two for CD8 naive and one for CD8 memory.

Deletions cut 6 bases from V and 3 bases from J, with 12 bases between. Germline lookup yields CDR1 SNHLY and CDR2 FYNNEI. This CDR3 is 13 amino acids long. The source is a man aged 25-45 years in good health. This chain joins TRBV2 and TRBJ2-7; tentatively, D is TRBD2 (6 bases). Sequenced sample: memory CD8+ T cells sorted from blood. Specified subset: CD45RO+ cells pooled with CCR7-negative TemRA cells. The CDR3 is CASRSGDGYEQYF. CDR3 in DNA: TGTGCCAGCAGGTCGGGGGACGGCTACGAGCAGTACTTC. The full variable domain, in which reference TRBV2 and TRBJ2-7 provide the parts outside the CDR3, is EPEVTQTPSHQVTQMGQEVILRCVPISNHLYFYWYRQILGQKVEFLVSFYNNEISEKSEIFDDQFSVERPDGSNFTLKIRSTKLEDSAMYFCASRSGDGYEQYFGPGTRLTVT.